A single sample gave rise to the 16 T cell receptor beta chains below, sequenced in a study of molecular identifiers for immune sequencing clone quantification. Each CDR3 protein gets one entry after TCRdb re-called the PCR reads with MiXCR. The sample holds some 590,000 distinct CDR3 sequences, roughly 27% seen once. Sequencing was performed on naive CD8+ T cells from blood, with Jurkat cell RNA spiked in. The subset is: FACS-sorted CD8+CD4-CCR7+CD45RA+ naive T cells. These TCRs come from a human donor in good health. Some libraries in this study had Jurkat cell RNA spiked in.

V usage is TRBV11-2 and J usage is TRBJ1-4; no definite D call. The ends were cut back, 6 bases at V and 7 bases at J, with 15 bases in the middle. Per the germline V gene, CDR1 is SGHAT and CDR2 is FQNNGV. CDR3 length equals 14 residues. CDR3 nucleotides: TGTGCCAGCAGGGAAGACGCCGCGGGTGAAAAACTGTTTTTT. Its translation is CASREDAAGEKLFF.

The V call is TRBV28, the J call TRBJ2-3; TRBD1 is a possible D gene (6 bases). The CDR3 is 16 amino acids. Germline V gives CDR1 MDHEN, CDR2 SYDVKM. V gave up 6 bases and J gave up 0 bases, with 16 bases separating them. The CDR3 reads CASRQVDSSSTDTQYF. For the CDR3, the DNA is TGTGCCAGCAGGCAAGTGGACAGCTCTAGCACAGATACGCAGTATTTT.

This clonotype appeared a few times. The chain recombines TRBV11-2 with TRBJ2-3; 8 bases line up with TRBD2. The V segment lost 0 bases and the J segment 1 base; nucleotides outside the gene matches: 9. The CDR3 consists of 18 residues. The germline V gene has CDR1 SGHAT and CDR2 FQNNGV. The CDR3 nucleotides are TGTGCCAGCAGCTTAGATAAGGGAGCGGGGGAAGGCACAGATACGCAGTATTTT. Protein product: CASSLDKGAGEGTDTQYF.

This clonotype was recorded a few times. Just one base apart from a much larger clone, this may be a read error. The rearrangement uses TRBV7-8 and TRBJ2-3, with 10 bases identical to TRBD2. Germline-derived CDR1 and CDR2 are SGHVS and FQNEAQ. The CDR3 is made up of 16 amino acids. CDR3 in amino acids: CASSHTSGGATATQYF. Written as DNA, the CDR3 is TGTGCCAGCAGCCACACGAGCGGGGGGGCTACAGCTACGCAGTATTTT.

The chain links TRBV7-9 to TRBJ2-7; D perhaps matches TRBD2 (5 bases). Trimming removed 1 base from V and 5 bases from J, with 9 bases in between. The CDR3 is 13 amino acids. Germline CDR1 reads SEHNR; CDR2 reads FQNEAQ (reference sequence). The CDR3 here is CASSLGRANEQYF. Written as DNA, the CDR3 is TGTGCCAGCAGCTTAGGGCGGGCCAACGAGCAGTACTTC. Full variable domain (rest looked up from reference TRBV7-9 and TRBJ2-7): DTGVSQNPRHKITKRGQNVTFRCDPISEHNRLYWYRQTLGQGPEFLTYFQNEAQLEKSRLLSDRFSAERPKGSFSTLEIQRTEQGDSAMYLCASSLGRANEQYFGPGTRLTVT.

This clonotype turned up a few times. This rearrangement joins TRBV19 to TRBJ1-5; perhaps TRBD1 as D (5 bases). With 3 bases removed from V and 6 bases from J, the gap between germline ends came to 21 bases. The length of the CDR3 is 17 residues. Germline V gene data show CDR1 as LNHDA and CDR2 as SQIVND (reference sequence). The CDR3 DNA is TGTGCCAGTAGTATTCACGGCCTGGATCCAGACAGTCAGCCCCAGCATTTT. Translation gives CASSIHGLDPDSQPQHF.

The table lists this clonotype with many counts. The chain recombines TRBV19 with TRBJ2-7; tentatively, D is TRBD1 or TRBD2 (5 bases each). The CDR3 contains 13 residues. CDR1 and CDR2 (germline): LNHDA, SQIVND (reference sequence). V lost 5 bases and J 2 bases, leaving 10 bases between the germline ends. The CDR3 DNA follows: TGTGCCAGTAGTGCCGGGGCTGCCTACGAGCAGTACTTC. Encoded protein: CASSAGAAYEQYF.

This clonotype was recorded only once. Possible read error: a much larger clone is one base away. The chain uses TRBV4-3 and TRBJ2-2; TRBD1 is a possible D gene (6 bases). V gave up 0 bases and J gave up 9 bases, with 17 bases separating them. This CDR3 is built from 16 residues. Germline V CDR1 and CDR2: LGHNA, YSLEER. The CDR3 coding sequence is TGCGCCAGCAGCCAAGAGAGGGGGAGATTGACCCGGGAGCTGTTTTTT. Amino acids: CASSQERGRLTRELFF.

The rearrangement joins TRBV27 to TRBJ2-1; a weak D match, TRBD2 (5 bases). V was clipped by 4 bases and J by 8 bases, with 18 bases between them. The CDR3 has 15 residues. Germline lookup yields CDR1 MNHEY and CDR2 SMNVEV (reference sequence). The CDR3, as DNA: TGTGCCAGCAGTTCACTAGTTACCTCCCGGGATGAGCAGTTCTTC. This codes for CASSSLVTSRDEQFF.

Of note for this clonotype: The germline gene is not matched at one end of the junction; a read error may be the cause. V gene TRBV7-9 combines with J gene TRBJ2-7; no clear D gene. This CDR3 spans 14 amino acids. Germline V gene lookup returns CDR1 SEHNR and CDR2 FQNEAQ (reference sequence). CDR3 DNA sequence: TGTGCCAGCAGCTTGGCGGTTAGGGCCCACGAGCAGTGCTTC. It encodes CASSLAVRAHEQCF.

The rearrangement uses TRBV5-6 and TRBJ1-5; D is possibly TRBD1 (6 bases). The V end lost 3 bases, the J end lost 2 bases, and 12 bases lay between the germline ends. CDR1 is SGHDT, CDR2 YYEEEE, per germline. The CDR3 has 15 residues. The CDR3 spells CASSWGPWGNQPQHF. The CDR3 DNA reads TGTGCCAGCAGCTGGGGGCCATGGGGCAATCAGCCCCAGCATTTT.

CDR3 in DNA: TGTGCCAGCAGCGATCCAACCGGCGGCCCCAGCGAGACCCAGTACTTC. This encodes CASSDPTGGPSETQYF. The chain employs TRBV5-5 and TRBJ2-5, with D unresolved. From germline, CDR1 is SGHKS and CDR2 YYEKEE (reference sequence). The CDR3 sequence is 16 residues long. Trimming left V 4 bases short and J 5 bases short, with 21 bases between.

Worth noting for this clonotype: A much larger clone sits a single nucleotide away, making a read error possible. This chain's CDR3 is CAGSYWLLDEQYF. CDR3 coding DNA: TGTGCCGGCAGTTACTGGTTGTTGGACGAGCAGTACTTC. The chain has TRBV6-2 or TRBV6-3 and TRBJ2-7; D ambiguous. Germline lookup yields CDR1 MNHEY and CDR2 SVGEGT. The CDR3 is 13 residues long.

This clonotype has a handful of counts. The V gene is TRBV28, the J gene TRBJ2-5, with D unresolved. V was clipped by 1 base and J by 4 bases, with 16 bases between them. The CDR3 runs 16 residues. Germline CDR1 is MDHEN and CDR2 is SYDVKM. This CDR3 reads CASSLSKSDLSETQYF. The CDR3 bases are TGTGCCAGCAGTTTATCTAAGAGTGACTTATCAGAGACCCAGTACTTC.

This chain's CDR3 is CASSLMGQGFYEQYF. The CDR3 coding sequence is TGTGCCAGCAGTTTAATGGGACAGGGATTCTACGAGCAGTACTTC. The chain combines TRBV12-3 or TRBV12-4 with TRBJ2-7; the match to TRBD1 covers 9 bases. This CDR3 is 15 amino acids long. The junction had 5 bases not matched to a gene; V was cut back by 2 bases and J by 3 bases.

Remarks on this clonotype: Since a much larger clone is just one base distant, this may be a read error. This chain connects TRBV5-1 to TRBJ2-7; TRBD1 aligns across 7 bases. The CDR3 runs 15 residues. Germline CDR1 is SGHRS and CDR2 is YFSETQ. The chain's CDR3 is CASSPSDRVGYEQDF. The CDR3 nucleotides read TGCGCCAGCAGCCCCTCCGACAGGGTAGGATACGAGCAGGACTTC. Complete variable domain (other parts from reference TRBV5-1 and TRBJ2-7): KAGVTQTPRYLIKTRGQQVTLSCSPISGHRSVSWYQQTPGQGLQFLFEYFSETQRNKGNFPGRFSGRQFSNSRSEMNVSTLELGDSALYLCASSPSDRVGYEQDFGPGTRLTVT.